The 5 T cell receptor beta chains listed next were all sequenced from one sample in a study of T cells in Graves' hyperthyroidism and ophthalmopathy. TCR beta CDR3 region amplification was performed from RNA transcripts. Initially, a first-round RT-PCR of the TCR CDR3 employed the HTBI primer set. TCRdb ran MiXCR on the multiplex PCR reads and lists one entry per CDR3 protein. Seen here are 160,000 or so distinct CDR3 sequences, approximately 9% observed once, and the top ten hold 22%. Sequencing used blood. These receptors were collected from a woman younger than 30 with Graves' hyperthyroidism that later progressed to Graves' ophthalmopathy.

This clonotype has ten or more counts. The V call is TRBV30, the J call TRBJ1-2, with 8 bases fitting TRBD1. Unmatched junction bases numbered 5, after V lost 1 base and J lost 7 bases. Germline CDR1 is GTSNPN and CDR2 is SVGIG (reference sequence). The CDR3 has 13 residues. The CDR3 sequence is CAWSGQGIRGYTF. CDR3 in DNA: TGTGCCTGGAGTGGACAGGGGATCCGTGGCTACACCTTC.

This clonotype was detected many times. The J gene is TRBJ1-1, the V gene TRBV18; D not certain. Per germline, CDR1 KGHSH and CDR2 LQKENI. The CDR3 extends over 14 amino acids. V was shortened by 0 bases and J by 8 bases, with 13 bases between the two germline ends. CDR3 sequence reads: CASSPPSGSSEAFF. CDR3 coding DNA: TGTGCCAGCTCACCACCGTCAGGTTCCTCCGAAGCTTTCTTT.

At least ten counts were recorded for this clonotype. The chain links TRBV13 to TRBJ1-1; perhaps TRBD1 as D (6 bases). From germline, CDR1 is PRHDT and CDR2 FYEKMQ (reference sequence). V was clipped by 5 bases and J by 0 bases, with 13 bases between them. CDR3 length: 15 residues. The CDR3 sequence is CASSPGQNMNTEAFF. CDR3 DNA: TGTGCCAGCAGCCCAGGACAGAACATGAACACTGAAGCTTTCTTT.

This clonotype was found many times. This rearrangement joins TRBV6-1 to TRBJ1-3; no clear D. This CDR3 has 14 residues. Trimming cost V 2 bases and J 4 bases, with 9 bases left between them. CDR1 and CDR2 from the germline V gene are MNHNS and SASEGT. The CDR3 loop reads CASSEPLAGNTIYF. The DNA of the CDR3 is TGTGCCAGCAGTGAACCTCTCGCAGGAAACACCATATATTTT.

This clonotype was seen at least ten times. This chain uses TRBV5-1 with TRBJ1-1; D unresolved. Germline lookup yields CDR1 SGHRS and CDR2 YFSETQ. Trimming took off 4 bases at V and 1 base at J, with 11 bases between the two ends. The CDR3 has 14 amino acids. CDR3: CASSLLRGNTEAFF. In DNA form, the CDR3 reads TGCGCCAGCAGCCTCCTCCGGGGGAACACTGAAGCTTTCTTT.